Presented here are 8 T cell receptor beta chains from one specimen sequenced in a study of shared clonotypes between healthy human individuals. Naivety among CD8 cells was defined by CD45RO negativity and positive CCR7 selection, thereby excluding terminally differentiated effector memory CD45RA+ cells. Method: immunoSEQ multiplex PCR; TCRdb's copy keeps in-frame clones and lacks some. Of 2 million or so clones listed, around 96% are singletons. The sample taken for sequencing was naive CD8+ T cells sorted from blood. The receptor set was obtained from a man aged 18 to 30 in good health.

V and J are TRBV13 and TRBJ2-1, with a possible D match to TRBD2 (6 bases). Germline CDR1 PRHDT, CDR2 FYEKMQ (reference sequence). The CDR3 length is 13 residues. V dropped 4 bases and J dropped 6 bases, with 10 bases sitting between them. CDR3 in DNA: TGTGCCAGCAGCTCCTATAGCGGCAATGAGCAGTTCTTC. The encoded protein is CASSSYSGNEQFF. The whole variable domain, remainder taken from reference TRBV13 and TRBJ2-1, is AAGVIQSPRHLIKEKRETATLKCYPIPRHDTVYWYQQGPGQDPQFLISFYEKMQSDKGSIPDRFSAQQFSDYHSELNMSSLELGDSALYFCASSSYSGNEQFFGPGTRLTVL.

This chain connects TRBV6-4 to TRBJ2-5; 10 positions agree with TRBD2. This CDR3 contains 15 residues. J gave up 5 bases and V 4 bases, and 7 bases lay outside the gene matches. CDR1 and CDR2 (germline): MRHNA, SNTAGT. In DNA form, the CDR3 reads TGTGCCAGCAGTGGGACCGGACTAGCGGAGGAGACCCAGTACTTC. Protein product: CASSGTGLAEETQYF.

V and J are TRBV7-9 and TRBJ2-1; 9 nucleotides line up with TRBD1. There are 13 residues in the CDR3. The junction had 11 bases not matched to a gene; V was cut back by 5 bases and J by 15 bases. Germline V CDR1 and CDR2: SEHNR, FQNEAQ (reference sequence). This chain's CDR3 is CASSTGQGVEGFF. In DNA form, the CDR3 reads TGTGCCAGCAGCACGGGACAGGGAGTCGAGGGGTTCTTC.

The chain couples TRBV6-5 to TRBJ1-1, with D uncertain. Germline CDR1 MNHEY, CDR2 SVGAGI. V gave up 2 bases and J gave up 4 bases, with 8 bases separating them. CDR3 length: 13 amino acids. CDR3: CASSYNPGTEAFF. CDR3 bases: TGTGCCAGCAGTTACAACCCCGGCACTGAAGCTTTCTTT.

The chain combines TRBV4-3 with TRBJ1-2; D gene unclear. This CDR3 is 14 amino acids long. V was pared by 4 bases and J by 4 bases, with 13 bases between. Germline values: CDR1 LGHNA, CDR2 YSLEER. DNA for the CDR3: TGCGCCAGCAGCCTCGGGGTAGGGATCTATGGCTACACCTTC. Protein sequence: CASSLGVGIYGYTF.

This chain uses TRBV11-2 with TRBJ2-5; 8 bases are a match to TRBD2. Germline-derived CDR1 and CDR2 are SGHAT and FQNNGV. J gave up 1 base and V 1 base, and 5 bases lay outside the gene matches. CDR3 length: 16 residues. The CDR3 here is CASSLVWRGAQETQYF. CDR3 coding DNA: TGTGCCAGCAGCTTAGTGTGGCGGGGGGCCCAAGAGACCCAGTACTTC.

The J gene is TRBJ1-1, the V gene TRBV5-6; D uncertain. The V gene lost 3 bases and the J gene lost 1 base, with 7 bases spanning the gap. The CDR3 totals 13 residues. Germline V CDR1 and CDR2: SGHDT, YYEEEE. The CDR3 is CASSWTANTEAFF. The CDR3 DNA sequence: TGTGCCAGCAGCTGGACGGCGAACACTGAAGCTTTCTTT.

This clone was found once. This chain links TRBV5-1 with TRBJ1-1, with a possible D match to TRBD1 (5 bases). Trimming took off 3 bases at V and 3 bases at J, with 9 bases between the two ends. CDR1 SGHRS and CDR2 YFSETQ come from the germline V gene. The CDR3 consists of 13 residues. The CDR3 sequence: CASSWGGYTEAFF. For the CDR3, the DNA is TGCGCCAGCAGCTGGGGGGGATACACTGAAGCTTTCTTT.